This passage covers 20 T cell receptor beta chains from one sample sequenced in a study of human T cells and chemical hapten exposure. Time point defined: pre-sensitization, week 0. The treatment here: therapeutic diphenylcyclopropenone sensitization with weekly scalp DPC. TCRdb independently ran MiXCR on the RACE reads; one entry per CDR3 protein. The profile shows tens of thousands of distinct CDR3 sequences, around 9.9% of them singletons. Sequencing used whole blood, obtained in connection with sensitization to the hapten diphenylcyclopropenone (DPC). The receptor set was obtained from a woman in her forties or fifties with alopecia areata. Some clones in this sample may be carry-over from other donors' samples.

The J gene is TRBJ1-2, the V gene TRBV5-4, with no clear D. Trimming stripped 5 bases from V and 8 bases from J, with 13 bases between. The CDR3 consists of 12 residues. Germline V CDR1 and CDR2: SGHNT, YYREEE (reference sequence). In nucleotides, the CDR3 is TGTGCCAGCAGAGATCGGATCGCGGGCTACACCTTC. Translating gives CASRDRIAGYTF.

In this sample, this clonotype turned up a few times. The chain is built from TRBV9 and TRBJ2-7, with D perhaps matching TRBD2 (5 bases). The CDR3 has 15 amino acids. With 0 bases removed from V and 0 bases from J, the gap between germline ends came to 10 bases. CDR1 is SGDLS, CDR2 YYNGEE, per germline. This CDR3 is CASSVGTGSSYEQYF. Written as DNA, the CDR3 is TGTGCCAGCAGCGTAGGGACGGGAAGCTCCTACGAGCAGTACTTC.

In its sample, this clonotype was seen many times. The CDR3 loop is CASSLRGGVGPDTQYF. The CDR3 DNA sequence: TGTGCCAGCAGCCTAAGGGGAGGGGTCGGCCCAGATACGCAGTATTTT. The rearrangement joins TRBV7-8 to TRBJ2-3, with 7 bases fitting TRBD2. Germline V gene lookup returns CDR1 SGHVS and CDR2 FQNEAQ. The CDR3 totals 16 residues. V trimming: 5 bases; J trimming: 4 bases; junction bases outside the gene matches: 12.

V gene TRBV7-3 combines with J gene TRBJ1-1, with TRBD1 matching 8 bases. V lost 5 bases to trimming and J lost 6 bases; unmatched junction nucleotides: 8. The CDR3 consists of 14 residues. CDR1 and CDR2 from the germline V gene are SGHTA and FQGTGA. CDR3 residues: CASSAQGAGAEAFF. The DNA for the CDR3 is TGTGCCAGCAGCGCCCAGGGGGCTGGTGCTGAAGCTTTCTTT.

This clonotype came up many times. V and J are TRBV12-3 or TRBV12-4 and TRBJ1-2; 7 bases align to TRBD1. This CDR3 is built from 13 residues. V trimming: 6 bases; J trimming: 7 bases; junction bases outside the gene matches: 8. Here the CDR3 DNA reads TGTGCCAGCAGGCGTAGACAGGGAAGTGGCTACACCTTC. The encoded protein is CASRRRQGSGYTF.

This clonotype occurred a few times. The J gene is TRBJ2-7, the V gene TRBV7-6, with D unresolved. Germline CDR1 and CDR2: SGHVS and FNYEAQ. The CDR3 extends over 12 amino acids. Trimming pared 1 base from V and 5 bases from J, leaving 6 bases between. CDR3 DNA sequence: TGTGCCAGCAGCTTAGGTATCCACGAGCAGTACTTC. Encoded protein: CASSLGIHEQYF.

The table lists this clonotype with a few counts. The chain carries TRBV10-3 and TRBJ2-7; a weak D match, TRBD1 (5 bases). Trimming removed 8 bases at V and 3 bases at J, with 8 bases between. Germline CDR1 reads ENHRY; CDR2 reads SYGVKD. The CDR3 runs to 11 residues. For the CDR3, the DNA is TGTGCCATCTCCGACAGCTACGAGCAGTACTTC. The encoded protein is CAISDSYEQYF.

The J gene is TRBJ1-1, the V gene TRBV27; D gene ambiguous. CDR3 length: 14 residues. Germline V gene lookup returns CDR1 MNHEY and CDR2 SMNVEV (reference sequence). Trimming took 4 bases from V and 0 from J, leaving 9 bases between them. CDR3 DNA: TGTGCCAGCAGTTCCGACCTGATGAACACTGAAGCTTTCTTT. It codes for CASSSDLMNTEAFF.

This clonotype was seen only a few times. The V gene is TRBV6-2 or TRBV6-3, the J gene TRBJ2-7; 7 bases are a match to TRBD1. V shed 5 bases, J shed 2 bases, and the junction held 9 bases outside the gene matches. From germline, CDR1 is MNHEY and CDR2 SVGEGT. The CDR3 has 15 residues. CDR3 sequence (DNA): TGTGCCAGCAGTCGACCTCTCGGGACAGCCTACGAGCAGTACTTC. Its translation is CASSRPLGTAYEQYF.

This clonotype was counted at least ten times. V and J are TRBV7-9 and TRBJ2-3, with 16 bases fitting TRBD2. Germline-derived CDR1 and CDR2 are SEHNR and FQNEAQ (reference sequence). The CDR3 has 17 amino acids. V lost 4 bases, J lost 4 bases, and 5 bases stayed unmatched. The CDR3 here is CASSSGLAGGPSDTQYF. The CDR3 bases are TGTGCCAGCAGCTCGGGACTAGCGGGAGGGCCGTCAGATACGCAGTATTTT.

This clonotype was recorded many times. The chain is built from TRBV6-5 and TRBJ1-1; D gene unclear. The germline CDR1 and CDR2 sequences are MNHEY and SVGAGI. The CDR3 extends over 14 amino acids. Trimming pared 0 bases from V and 0 bases from J, leaving 5 bases between. The CDR3 is CASSYSSVNTEAFF. The CDR3 region has the DNA TGTGCCAGCAGTTACTCGTCGGTGAACACTGAAGCTTTCTTT.

This clonotype was detected many times. This chain links TRBV19 with TRBJ2-7; 13 bases are a match to TRBD2. Germline V CDR1 and CDR2: LNHDA, SQIVND (reference sequence). Unmatched junction bases numbered 14, after V lost 7 bases and J lost 2 bases. The CDR3 has 18 residues. The CDR3 here is CASKPAGLAGDNPYEQYF. Written as DNA, the CDR3 is TGTGCCAGTAAACCCGCCGGACTAGCGGGAGATAATCCCTACGAGCAGTACTTC.

This clonotype was seen many times. This chain uses TRBV18 with TRBJ2-3, with D possibly matching TRBD2 (5 bases). Trimming cost V 2 bases and J 4 bases, with 7 bases left between them. The CDR3 runs 13 residues. Germline values: CDR1 KGHSH, CDR2 LQKENI. The CDR3 DNA reads TGTGCCAGCTCACCATCGAGGGCAGATACGCAGTATTTT. Translating it yields CASSPSRADTQYF.

The table lists this clonotype with many counts. The J gene is TRBJ1-6, the V gene TRBV6-6; D gene ambiguous. Germline V gene lookup returns CDR1 MNHNY and CDR2 SVGAGI (reference sequence). V dropped 5 bases and J dropped 10 bases, with 12 bases sitting between them. CDR3 length: 13 residues. CDR3 nucleotide sequence: TGTGCCAGCAGTCCGACGACTCGATCACCCCTCCACTTT. Translation gives CASSPTTRSPLHF.

Many counts were recorded for this clonotype. The chain employs TRBV29-1 and TRBJ1-2, with TRBD1 identical over 7 bases. Germline V CDR1 and CDR2: SQVTM, ANQGSEA. The CDR3 is 15 residues long. V gave up 3 bases and J gave up 0 bases; unmatched junction bases: 7. The CDR3 DNA is TGCAGCGTTGAGTGGATGACAGGGTCTAACTATGGCTACACCTTC. Amino acids: CSVEWMTGSNYGYTF.

With regard to this clonotype: At one end, the junction sequence differs from germline, possibly due to a read error. The chain links TRBV7-9 to TRBJ2-7; TRBD1 agrees at 9 bases. Germline V gene data show CDR1 as SEHNR and CDR2 as FQNEAQ (reference sequence). There are 11 residues in the CDR3. The CDR3: CASSFEGQGIF. CDR3 nucleotide sequence: TGTGCCAGCAGCTTTGAGGGACAGGGCATCTTC.

There are many counts of this clonotype. The chain is built from TRBV7-9 and TRBJ2-4; tentative D call: TRBD1 (6 bases). The CDR3 sequence is 15 residues long. Germline assignment: CDR1 SEHNR and CDR2 FQNEAQ (reference sequence). V was clipped by 3 bases and J by 2 bases, with 11 bases between them. CDR3 nucleotide sequence: TGTGCCAGCAGCTTTTTACAGGGCACCAAAAACATTCAGTACTTC. It yields the protein CASSFLQGTKNIQYF.

At least ten counts were recorded for this clonotype. This chain links TRBV11-1 with TRBJ2-1; TRBD2 agrees at 8 bases. V shed 5 bases and J 1 base; nucleotides not matched to a gene: 4. Germline V gives CDR1 SGHAT, CDR2 FQDESV (reference sequence). The CDR3 has 15 residues. CDR3 region: CASSRAGGSYNEQFF. The CDR3 DNA reads TGTGCCAGCAGCCGTGCGGGGGGTTCCTACAATGAGCAGTTCTTC. The full variable domain, with the rest looked up from reference TRBV11-1 and TRBJ2-1, is EAEVAQSPRYKITEKSQAVAFWCDPISGHATLYWYRQILGQGPELLVQFQDESVVDDSQLPKDRFSAERLKGVDSTLKIQPAELGDSAMYLCASSRAGGSYNEQFFGPGTRLTVL.

This clonotype came up many times. The genes are TRBV6-5 and TRBJ2-1; 7 nucleotides match TRBD1. Germline CDR1 MNHEY, CDR2 SVGAGI. V dropped 6 bases and J dropped 10; count of bases not matched to a gene: 3. The CDR3 consists of 11 residues. The CDR3 DNA is TGTGCCAGCAGAGACAGGGTAGAGCAGTTCTTC. It yields the protein CASRDRVEQFF.

This clonotype turned up a few times. J is TRBJ2-1 and V is TRBV12-3 or TRBV12-4; no firm D call. The CDR3 length is 14 residues. The ends were cut back, 6 bases at V and 4 bases at J, with 13 bases in the middle. The CDR3 DNA follows: TGTGCCAGCAGCCCCGACCAGCTTTACAATGAGCAGTTCTTC. Translated: CASSPDQLYNEQFF.